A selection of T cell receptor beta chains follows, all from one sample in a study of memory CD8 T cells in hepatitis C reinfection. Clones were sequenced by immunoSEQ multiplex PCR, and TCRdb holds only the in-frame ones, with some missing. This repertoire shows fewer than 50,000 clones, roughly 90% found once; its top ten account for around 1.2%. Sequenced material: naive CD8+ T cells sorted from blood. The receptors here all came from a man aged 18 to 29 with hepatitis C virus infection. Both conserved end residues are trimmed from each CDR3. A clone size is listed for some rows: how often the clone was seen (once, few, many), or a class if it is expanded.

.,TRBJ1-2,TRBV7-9,ASSLAIGGDYGYT
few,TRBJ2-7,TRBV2,AIVSNEQY
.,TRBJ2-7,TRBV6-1,ASSEPGQGPTYEQY
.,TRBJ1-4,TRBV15,ATSGGGGGTNEKLF
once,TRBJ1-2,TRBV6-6,ASRTTGIESYGYT
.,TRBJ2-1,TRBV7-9,ASSLAQRENEQF
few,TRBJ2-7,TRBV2,ASSPGSYEQY
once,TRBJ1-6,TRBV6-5,ASSPGQTTNSPLH
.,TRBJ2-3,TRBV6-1,ASTLTSVTDTQY
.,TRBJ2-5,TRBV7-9,ASSLPLGSGGDQETQY
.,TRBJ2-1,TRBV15,ATSRSLAGEIDEQF
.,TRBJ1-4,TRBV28,ASRPQGLGEKLF
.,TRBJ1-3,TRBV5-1,ASSFDRGSGNTIY
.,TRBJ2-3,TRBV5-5,ASSWQDTQY
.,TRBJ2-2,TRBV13,ASSLSLAGGNTGELF
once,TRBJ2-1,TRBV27,ASSYDLGLPSEQF
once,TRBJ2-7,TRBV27,ASRLTGSYEQY
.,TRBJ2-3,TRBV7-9,ASSSREADTQY
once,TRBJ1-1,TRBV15,ATSSTRGTEAF
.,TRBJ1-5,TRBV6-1,ASSVREGQPQH
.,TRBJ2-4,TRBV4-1,ASSPSGRGNIQY
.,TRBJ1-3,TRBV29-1,SVPGSGNTIY
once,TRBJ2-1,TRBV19,ASTMDSGGPSYNEQF
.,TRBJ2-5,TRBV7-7,ASSFRQGEETQY
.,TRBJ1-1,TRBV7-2,ASSLGGVFTEAF
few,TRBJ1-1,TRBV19,ASSSGTGLYTEAF
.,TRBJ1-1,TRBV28,ASSLTQGTEAF
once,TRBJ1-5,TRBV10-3,AISAGGSASNQPQH
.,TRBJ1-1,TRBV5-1,ASSDGTGENTEAF
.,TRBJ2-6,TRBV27,ASTTGASGANVLT
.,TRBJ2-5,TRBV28,ASSLLTGDGTQY
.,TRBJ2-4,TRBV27,ASSPGTGYENIQY
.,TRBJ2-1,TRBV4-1,ASSLETSGGDNEQF
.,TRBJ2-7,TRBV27,ASSLEASGRQEQY
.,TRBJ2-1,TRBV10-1,ASICTTRSYNEQF
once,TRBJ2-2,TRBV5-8,ASSGPGQPLPGELF
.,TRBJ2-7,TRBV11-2,ASSPGTAIIAYEQY
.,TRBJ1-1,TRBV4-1,ASSQERQGAEAF
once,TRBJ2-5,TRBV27,ASRKGGASETQY
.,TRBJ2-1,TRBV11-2,ASSLGGGGAYNEQF
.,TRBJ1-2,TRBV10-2,ASSESMVSANYGYT
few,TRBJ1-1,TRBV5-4,ASSTGPNTEAF